This T cell receptor beta chain was found in a study of blood T cell repertoires in COVID-19 (dated by TCRdb to 2020 to 2022). With respect to the entire study: The collaborator samples originated in the United States, Italy and Spain and spanned the acute and convalescent phases of COVID-19. Where available, HLA class I and class II types were taken from metadata supplied by the sample provider and were not determined by assay-based typing. A de-identified subject ID, COVID-19 status, age in years and sex were almost always included in the sample metadata. The material from the prospective study consisted of cDNA or gDNA derived from T cells, B-cell-depleted T cells, or PBMCs. Samples were obtained from the ongoing ImmuneRACE study (first 160 participants) and from approximately 1,200 subjects provided by 6 global collaborators. The dataset comprised deeply sampled blood TCRbeta repertoires from subjects exposed to, actively infected with, or recovered from COVID-19. A freely available public database, intended as a resource for researchers studying the immune response to SARS-CoV-2, is where the repertoires were released.

CDR1 and CDR2 are read off the germline V gene as SGHRS and YFSETQ. The CDR3 goes from the cysteine to the phenylalanine over 14 residues. CDR3 DNA is the only sequence kept; it has 42 bases, read in frame from the first base. V was cut back by 1 base and J by 0 bases, leaving a gap of 7 bases between them. The collaborating institutions used their own protocols to collect whole blood in K2EDTA tubes. For TCRbeta analysis, collaborators shipped samples in one of three forms: frozen whole blood, isolated PBMCs, or DNA extracted from either of those sample types. In the case of this clone: Its antigen is unknown. No much larger clone exists at a distance of one base, and base qualities are not known.

The study at large found these results: How much clinical and demographic metadata was included differed by source and by participant, and the metadata was provided uncurated.

TCRbeta CDR3 regions were amplified from genomic DNA by means of the immunoSEQ Assay, a bias-controlled multiplex PCR. The original methods were these. Within the assay, amplification of reference gene primers was used to estimate how many nucleated cells each sample contained. To quantify the absolute abundance of each unique TCRbeta CDR3 rearrangement, sequence reads were collapsed and filtered. For each sample, productive Simpson clonality was calculated by taking the square root of Simpson's diversity index across productive rearrangements. TCRdb took over this immuneACCESS table, retaining in-frame rearrangements with V and J assigned. Such tables are incomplete; in checked studies, under half of the missing clones stem from an unresolved V gene, and the remainder is unexplained. The DNA gave D and trimming, while V, J and clone size come from that table. The sample table contains about 270,000 clones; only one count was recorded for more than 75% of them. Over 8% of the sample goes to the ten largest clones.

This clonotype was sampled from a man aged 35 to 55 with active or convalescent COVID-19. The chain links TRBV5-1 with TRBJ1-1; the D gene is not confidently resolved. Material: peripheral blood. CDR3 reads: CASSLPSMNTEAFF. The nucleotide sequence is TGCGCCAGCAGCTTGCCAAGCATGAACACTGAAGCTTTCTTT.